This T cell receptor (beta chain) was sequenced for a study of beta chain features in type 1 diabetes. A few counts support this clone. What was sequenced were expressed TCRB transcripts, since all of the isolated RNA had been reverse transcribed. The table came from immunoSEQ multiplex PCR; TCRdb's copy has only in-frame clones and leaves some out. The sample yields approximately 400,000 clones, more than 12% seen once. Sequenced: naive CD4+ T cells from blood. This TCR was sampled from a woman in her late teens or twenties in good health.

This CDR3 reads CASSYSASGSVYEQYF. CDR3 DNA sequence: TGTGCCAGCAGTTACAGTGCTAGCGGGAGCGTATACGAGCAGTACTTC. This chain joins TRBV6-5 and TRBJ2-5, with 10 bases aligning to TRBD2. The J call may be incorrect, as the DNA end agrees better with TRBJ2-7. The V gene's germline CDR1 is MNHEY and CDR2 SVGAGI. This CDR3 has 16 residues.